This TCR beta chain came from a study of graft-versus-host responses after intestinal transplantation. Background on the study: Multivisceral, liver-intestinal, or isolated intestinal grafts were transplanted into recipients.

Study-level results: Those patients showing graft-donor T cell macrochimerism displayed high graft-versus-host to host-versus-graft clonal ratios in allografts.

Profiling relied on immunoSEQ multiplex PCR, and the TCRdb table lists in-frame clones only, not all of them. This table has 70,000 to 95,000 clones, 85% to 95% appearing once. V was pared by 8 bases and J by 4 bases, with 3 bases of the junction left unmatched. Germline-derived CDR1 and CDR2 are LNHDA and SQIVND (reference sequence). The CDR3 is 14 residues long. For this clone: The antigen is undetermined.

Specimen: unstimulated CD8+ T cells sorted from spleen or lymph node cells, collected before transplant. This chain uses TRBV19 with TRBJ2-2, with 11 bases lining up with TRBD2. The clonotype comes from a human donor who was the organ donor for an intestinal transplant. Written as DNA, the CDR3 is TGTGCCAGTGTGCTAGCGGGGGGCACCGGGGAGCTGTTTTTT. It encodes CASVLAGGTGELFF.